The entry below gives a single T cell receptor beta chain sequence along with its context. The antigen it binds to is not known. No base-level quality is on record; no much larger clone is a single base apart. The time point label for this specimen denotes: about 28 days (+/-7) after the second vaccine dose. AZD1222 recipients given second doses at about 4 weeks or at about 12 weeks were pooled, since spike-specific TCR depth and breadth were not found to differ between the two schedules. Samples from vaccinated people were obtained from the UK trials COV001 and COV002, which included a single-blind randomized controlled phase 2/3 trial of AZD1222 (ChAdOx1 nCoV-19) in healthy adults. For TCRbeta chain sequencing, PBMC samples from trial participants were taken at day 0 and at day 28 after the second dose. This sample is drawn from a study of T cell responses to AZD1222 COVID-19 vaccine (TCRdb year 2021). Background on the whole study: TCR sequencing was performed for roughly 250 trial participants, of whom roughly 200 were given two doses of AZD1222 and some 26 were given two doses of MenACWY control vaccine. Trial participants were enrolled by age into subgroups of 18-55, 56-69 and 70-plus years, and roughly 150, 30 and 60 TCR-sequenced participants, respectively, were included in these subgroups. Study-level results and caveats: Epitopes outside the regions mutated in the B.1.351 and B.1.1.7 variants were reportedly recognized by nearly half of the unique spike-specific TCRs. Because no day 14 peak-response samples were available, repertoires were characterized only after the peak T cell response. Participants were mostly white British and included more females than males, and it was suggested by the authors that clonal diversity may have been underestimated. The 56-69-year group was small, and its depth increase did not reach significance, likely because of low power. Conclusions about previously exposed vaccinees are limited, since just a handful of AZD1222 recipients were seropositive for SARS-CoV-2 at baseline. After two AZD1222 doses, both the breadth and the depth of spike-specific TCRs were significantly higher than at day 0 and than in MenACWY recipients. Vaccine-associated CD4 TCRs spanned the whole spike protein, with dominant responses in regions 160-218 and 743-854.

The CDR3 regions of human TCRbeta chains were analyzed by immunosequencing. In the original analysis: Repertoire TCRs were matched against a reference library of SARS-CoV-2-specific TCRs generated with the MIRA antigen-specificity platform. Breadth meant the fraction of unique TCRs that were SARS-CoV-2-associated, whereas depth meant the fraction of total T cells that were SARS-CoV-2-associated. Using the MIRA data, every spike-specific TCR was mapped to the spike region that the TCR reacted to and assigned to either a CD4 or a CD8 class. Log10-transformed breadth and depth values were compared by one-way ANOVA with Sidak's multiple comparisons tests. Not all clones reach the TCRdb copy of this immuneACCESS table, which keeps in-frame sequences only. Checked studies attribute under half of the gap to unresolved V genes and leave the rest unexplained. V, J and clone size derive from that table, while D and trimming were established from the DNA sequence. The sample table records over 65,000 clones; around 90% of these occur just once. About 5.2% of the sample is in the top ten clones.

The source material was peripheral blood, sampled 28 days after the second AZD1222 dose. The clonotype originates from an adult who received the AZD1222 COVID-19 vaccine.

The base sequence is TGTGCCAGCAGTTTAGCCGGGACAGGGGCCGTCACTGAAGCTTTCTTT. This encodes CASSLAGTGAVTEAFF. The rearrangement combines TRBV6-5 with TRBJ1-1, with 10 middle bases fitting TRBD1. V ends up 4 bases short and J 4 bases short, with an unmatched junction base count of 9. The CDR3 spans 16 residues, from the cysteine through the phenylalanine. This entry keeps only the CDR3 DNA: 48 bases, framed from base 1. Via the germline V gene, CDR1 is MNHEY and CDR2 SVGAGI.